The text below deals with one T cell receptor beta chain. The source of the sample is a study of T cells expressing NK-cell markers. TCRdb reprocessed the 5' RACE reads, keeping one entry per CDR3 protein, no DNA. The table for this sample gives about 260,000 distinct CDR3 sequences. The sample was blood T cells: a sorted CD56 or NKG2C T cell subset, CD4+ or CD8+ T cells, or bulk PBMC T cells (not recorded which). The TCR sequence derives from a young man in good health.

CDR3 in amino acids: CASSTAREYNEQFF. This chain links TRBV12-3 or TRBV12-4 with TRBJ2-1; the TRBD2 assignment by TCRdb is unverifiable without DNA. The CDR3 is 14 amino acids.